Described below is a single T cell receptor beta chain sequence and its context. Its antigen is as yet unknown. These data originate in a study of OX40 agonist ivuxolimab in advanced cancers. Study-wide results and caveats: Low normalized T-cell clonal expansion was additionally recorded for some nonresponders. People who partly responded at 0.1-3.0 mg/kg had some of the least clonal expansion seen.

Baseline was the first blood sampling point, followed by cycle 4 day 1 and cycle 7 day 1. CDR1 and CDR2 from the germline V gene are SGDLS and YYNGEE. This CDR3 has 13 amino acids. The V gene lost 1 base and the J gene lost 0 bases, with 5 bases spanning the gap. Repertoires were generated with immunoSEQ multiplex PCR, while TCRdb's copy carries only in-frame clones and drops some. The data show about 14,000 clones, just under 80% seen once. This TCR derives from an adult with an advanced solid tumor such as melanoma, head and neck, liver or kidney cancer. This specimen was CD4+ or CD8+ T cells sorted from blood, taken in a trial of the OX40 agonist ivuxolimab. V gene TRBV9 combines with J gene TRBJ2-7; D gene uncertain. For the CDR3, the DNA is TGTGCCAGCAGCGTATCATACTCCTACGAGCAGTACTTC. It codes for CASSVSYSYEQYF.